The present T cell receptor beta chain was sequenced within a study of blood T cell repertoires in COVID-19. How the authors handled the data: Amplification with reference gene primers provided the estimates of nucleated cell counts. Repertoires were generated with immunoSEQ multiplex PCR, while TCRdb's copy carries only in-frame clones and drops some. That table supplies the V and J calls and clone size; D and trimming were determined from the DNA. The sample shows roughly 68,000 clones, over 75% of them seen only once. This sequence was found in a man aged 45 to 65 with active COVID-19. Input material: peripheral blood.

The CDR3 region is CASRPGTGRAYEQYF. The CDR3 coding sequence is TGTGCCAGCAGACCCGGGACAGGGAGGGCCTACGAGCAGTACTTC. The chain combines TRBV5-5 with TRBJ2-7; 9 bases agree with TRBD1. V trimming: 5 bases; J trimming: 2 bases; junction bases outside the gene matches: 8. This CDR3 comprises 15 residues. Germline V lookup: CDR1 SGHKS, CDR2 YYEKEE (reference sequence).